These 29 T cell receptor beta chains originate from one sample sequenced in a study of cytomegalovirus exposure and HLA in healthy donors. A multiplex PCR was run with 60 Vbeta primers and 13 Jbeta primers. Method: immunoSEQ multiplex PCR; TCRdb's copy keeps in-frame clones and lacks some. The data contain 75,000 to 95,000 clones, around 85% of them singletons. The sample comprised PBMCs. These receptors all come from a human donor in good health.

The J gene is TRBJ1-1, the V gene TRBV19; 10 bases match TRBD1. V was clipped by 3 bases and J by 0 bases; unmatched bases: 7. Per germline, CDR1 LNHDA and CDR2 SQIVND (reference sequence). This CDR3 spans 17 amino acids. As DNA, the CDR3 is TGTGCCAGTAGTATCCGGGACAGGGGCCTAATGAACACTGAAGCTTTCTTT. It yields the protein CASSIRDRGLMNTEAFF.

Sample share makes this clone medium-sized. V gene TRBV5-8 combines with J gene TRBJ2-3; TRBD1 aligns across 10 bases. This CDR3 is 16 amino acids long. Germline CDR1 reads SGHTS; CDR2 reads YDEGEE. Germline trimming cut 4 bases from V and 2 bases from J; bases unmatched to any gene: 7. In DNA, the CDR3 is TGTGCCAGCAGCCCCACGGGACAGGGGTACACAGATACGCAGTATTTT. It is translated as CASSPTGQGYTDTQYF.

This clone was detected only once. V is TRBV9 and J is TRBJ2-7; maybe TRBD1 (5 bases). Germline CDR1 is SGDLS and CDR2 is YYNGEE. V lost 0 bases, J lost 0 bases, and 13 bases lay in between. The CDR3 has 16 residues. This CDR3 reads CASSVGITGTSYEQYF. CDR3 bases: TGTGCCAGCAGCGTAGGCATCACAGGCACCTCCTACGAGCAGTACTTC.

The V call is TRBV28, the J call TRBJ2-1, with D unresolved. This CDR3 has 13 amino acids. Germline CDR1 and CDR2: MDHEN and SYDVKM. Trimming removed 1 base from V and 6 bases from J, with 7 bases in between. The DNA for the CDR3 is TGTGCCAGCAGTTTATCCCCCTCCAATGAGCAGTTCTTC. Amino acid sequence: CASSLSPSNEQFF.

The gene calls are TRBV13 and TRBJ2-1; TRBD2 matches at 11 bases. The V gene end was trimmed by 5 bases and the J gene end by 3 bases; junction bases not matched to a gene: 3. The CDR3 contains 15 residues. Looked up from germline, CDR1 is PRHDT and CDR2 is FYEKMQ (reference sequence). The CDR3 region is CASSHLAGGYNEQFF. The CDR3 DNA is TGTGCCAGCAGCCACCTAGCGGGGGGCTACAATGAGCAGTTCTTC.

This chain connects TRBV12-5 to TRBJ2-7, with 8 bases fitting TRBD1. This CDR3 has 16 amino acids. Trimming cost V 3 bases and J 2 bases; bases outside gene matches: 9. Germline values: CDR1 LGHNT, CDR2 FRNRAP. DNA for the CDR3: TGTGCTAGTGGTTTAATCTCCGGGACAGGAGCCTACGAGCAGTACTTC. It codes for CASGLISGTGAYEQYF.

The chain combines TRBV19 with TRBJ1-3; TRBD1 matches at 7 bases. The trim removed 4 bases at V and 0 bases at J, leaving 6 bases unmatched. This CDR3 comprises 16 residues. Germline CDR1 and CDR2: LNHDA and SQIVND (reference sequence). CDR3 in amino acids: CASSNQQGLSGNTIYF. The CDR3, as DNA: TGTGCCAGTAGTAACCAACAGGGGCTCTCTGGAAACACCATATATTTT.

This chain links TRBV15 with TRBJ1-4; D may be TRBD1 (5 bases). CDR3 length: 18 residues. In germline, CDR1 is LNHNV, CDR2 YYDKDF (reference sequence). V shed 5 bases and J shed 0 bases, with 19 bases lying between them. CDR3 loop: CATSRSSDGGATNEKLFF. The CDR3 coding sequence is TGTGCCACCAGCCGGTCCAGCGACGGGGGTGCAACTAATGAAAAACTGTTTTTT. Full variable domain (rest looked up from reference TRBV15 and TRBJ1-4): DAMVIQNPRYQVTQFGKPVTLSCSQTLNHNVMYWYQQKSSQAPKLLFHYYDKDFNNEADTPDNFQSRRPNTSFCFLDIRSPGLGDTAMYLCATSRSSDGGATNEKLFFGSGTQLSVL.

This clone was observed once. The chain links TRBV6-6 to TRBJ1-2; 7 bases map to TRBD1. Germline loops: CDR1 MNHNY, CDR2 SVGAGI (reference sequence). The CDR3 consists of 12 residues. Unmatched junction bases numbered 3, after V lost 6 bases and J lost 5 bases. CDR3 in amino acids: CASSGTAYGYTF. The DNA for the CDR3 is TGTGCCAGCAGCGGGACAGCGTATGGCTACACCTTC.

The rearrangement links TRBV5-1 to TRBJ2-7, with 9 bases identical to TRBD1. CDR3 size: 16 residues. The V gene end was trimmed by 1 base and the J gene end by 7 bases; junction bases not matched to a gene: 12. Germline assignment: CDR1 SGHRS and CDR2 YFSETQ. The CDR3 bases are TGCGCCAGCAGCTTGACGCCCGGGACAGGGCAAAGAGAGCAGTACTTC. Protein: CASSLTPGTGQREQYF.

The chain recombines TRBV7-9 with TRBJ2-7; possibly TRBD1 for D (5 bases). Trimming took off 3 bases at V and 3 bases at J, with 18 bases between the two ends. This CDR3 contains 16 residues. Germline V gene sequence: CDR1 SEHNR, CDR2 FQNEAQ (reference sequence). The CDR3 protein is CASSLADPGMGYEQYF. CDR3 sequence (DNA): TGTGCCAGCAGCTTGGCGGACCCAGGGATGGGCTACGAGCAGTACTTC.

Written as DNA, the CDR3 is TGTGCCAGCAGTTGGGAGAGCAATCAGCCCCAGCATTTT. Translated, it gives CASSWESNQPQHF. The chain links TRBV28 to TRBJ1-5; D not certain. CDR3 length: 13 residues. From germline, CDR1 is MDHEN and CDR2 SYDVKM. Trimming took 4 bases from V and 1 from J, leaving 5 bases between them.

The rearrangement joins TRBV4-3 to TRBJ1-1, with 12 positions matching TRBD1. Looked up from germline, CDR1 is LGHNA and CDR2 is YSLEER. With V trimmed by 3 bases and J by 0 bases, 14 bases remained unmatched. CDR3 length: 20 residues. The CDR3 loop is CASSHWGARDRGRMNTEAFF. CDR3 coding DNA: TGCGCCAGCAGCCACTGGGGGGCCCGGGACAGGGGGCGGATGAACACTGAAGCTTTCTTT.

On this clone itself: A junction boundary mismatches the germline segment, possibly from a read error. This sample also contains other DNA sequences that code for the same CDR3. The chain recombines TRBV4-1 with TRBJ1-6, with 7 bases aligning to TRBD1. There are 20 residues in the CDR3. The germline V gene encodes CDR1 MGHRA and CDR2 YSYEKL. CDR3 bases: TGCGCCAGCAGTCAAGATCGACCCGGGACAGAGAGCTCCTATAATTCACCCCTCCACTTT. The encoded protein is CASSQDRPGTESSYNSPLHF.

The chain combines TRBV4-1 with TRBJ2-1; weak D call: TRBD2 (6 bases). This CDR3 has 13 amino acids. Between the trimmed V and J ends, which lost 1 base and 9 bases, there was a span of 10 bases. From germline, CDR1 is MGHRA and CDR2 YSYEKL. The CDR3 is CASSQVAVCEQFF. CDR3 DNA: TGCGCCAGCAGCCAAGTAGCGGTCTGTGAGCAGTTCTTC.

The chain recombines TRBV6-5 with TRBJ1-6, with 7 nucleotides matching TRBD1. This CDR3 is built from 14 residues. The junction had 8 bases not matched to a gene; V was cut back by 5 bases and J by 10 bases. Germline CDR1 is MNHEY and CDR2 is SVGAGI. CDR3: CASSHGTEGSPLHF. CDR3 sequence (DNA): TGTGCCAGCAGTCACGGGACAGAAGGGTCACCCCTCCACTTT.

The rearrangement uses TRBV11-3 and TRBJ1-2; 8 nucleotides align to TRBD1. Trimming removed 1 base from V and 8 bases from J; junction bases left unmatched: 6. CDR1 is SGHNT and CDR2 is YENEEA in the germline V gene. This CDR3 contains 14 residues. CDR3 sequence: CASSLGQGKGGYTF. As DNA, the CDR3 is TGTGCCAGCAGCTTAGGACAGGGGAAGGGGGGCTACACCTTC. Supplemented by reference TRBV11-3 and TRBJ1-2, the full variable domain reads EAGVVQSPRYKIIEKKQPVAFWCNPISGHNTLYWYLQNLGQGPELLIRYENEEAVDDSQLPKDRFSAERLKGVDSTLKIQPAELGDSAVYLCASSLGQGKGGYTFGSGTRLTVV.

This clone was counted between two and nine times. The chain uses TRBV29-1 and TRBJ1-2; maybe TRBD1 (6 bases). This CDR3 comprises 14 residues. Germline values: CDR1 SQVTM, CDR2 ANQGSEA. V was trimmed by 1 base and J by 4 bases, leaving 13 bases between them. CDR3 DNA: TGCAGCGTTGAAGTCAGGGGTGCGGGCTATGGCTACACCTTC. Its protein is CSVEVRGAGYGYTF.

The chain links TRBV6-5 to TRBJ2-3; 7 bases align to TRBD2. In germline, CDR1 is MNHEY, CDR2 SVGAGI. V was pared by 5 bases and J by 6 bases, with 8 bases of the junction left unmatched. This CDR3 is built from 14 residues. The DNA of the CDR3 is TGTGCCAGCAGTAGAGGACTAGGCCACGATACGCAGTATTTT. This sequence encodes CASSRGLGHDTQYF.

The chain has TRBV27 and TRBJ2-7; 8 nucleotides align to TRBD1. The CDR3 consists of 15 residues. Trimming took 4 bases from V and 3 from J; bases not matched to a gene: 8. The germline CDR1 and CDR2 sequences are MNHEY and SMNVEV (reference sequence). CDR3 in amino acids: CASSSQDRANYEQYF. CDR3 DNA: TGTGCCAGCAGTTCCCAGGACAGGGCGAACTACGAGCAGTACTTC.

The chain couples TRBV15 to TRBJ1-1; 10 positions match TRBD1. CDR3 length: 20 residues. Germline V CDR1 and CDR2: LNHNV, YYDKDF (reference sequence). V shed 0 bases, J shed 0 bases, and the junction held 13 bases outside the gene matches. CDR3 DNA: TGTGCCACCAGCAGAGATGGTGGGACAGGGGTCGCGGGGCTGAACACTGAAGCTTTCTTT. Residues: CATSRDGGTGVAGLNTEAFF. Supplemented by reference TRBV15 and TRBJ1-1, the full variable domain reads DAMVIQNPRYQVTQFGKPVTLSCSQTLNHNVMYWYQQKSSQAPKLLFHYYDKDFNNEADTPDNFQSRRPNTSFCFLDIRSPGLGDTAMYLCATSRDGGTGVAGLNTEAFFGQGTRLTVV.

The chain carries TRBV11-2 and TRBJ2-1, with 11 bases aligning to TRBD2. CDR3 size: 16 residues. Germline-derived CDR1 and CDR2 are SGHAT and FQNNGV. The junction had 11 bases not matched to a gene; V was cut back by 3 bases and J by 10 bases. The CDR3 here is CASSFILAGGPFEQFF. The DNA for the CDR3 is TGTGCCAGCAGCTTCATCTTAGCGGGGGGGCCTTTCGAGCAGTTCTTC.

The chain carries TRBV4-2 and TRBJ1-5, with TRBD1 identical over 8 bases. This CDR3 comprises 14 residues. The germline CDR1 and CDR2 sequences are LGHNA and YNFKEQ. The V segment lost 4 bases and the J segment 7 bases; nucleotides outside the gene matches: 6. The chain's CDR3 is CASSPTGEGQPQHF. CDR3 DNA: TGTGCCAGCAGCCCGACAGGGGAAGGGCAGCCCCAGCATTTT.

V and J are TRBV1 and TRBJ1-2; the DNA was not compared with TRBD1, the D call given in the table. TRBV1 is deemed a pseudogene. This CDR3 has 15 amino acids. The CDR3 reads CTSNPSLDRGDGYTF. CDR3 DNA: TGCACCAGCAACCCATCACTGGACAGGGGAGATGGCTACACCTTC.

The chain carries TRBV7-9 and TRBJ1-6; no definite D call. This CDR3 comprises 14 residues. V was trimmed by 4 bases and J by 9 bases, leaving 13 bases between them. The germline V gene has CDR1 SEHNR and CDR2 FQNEAQ (reference sequence). CDR3 sequence: CASSSPSGFSPLHF. CDR3 DNA: TGTGCCAGCAGCTCACCCTCCGGGTTTTCACCCCTCCACTTT.

In DNA, the CDR3 is TGTGCCTGGGGACAGCTCTACGAGCAGTACTTC. It encodes CAWGQLYEQYF. The chain carries TRBV30 and TRBJ2-7; TRBD1 might be the D (6 bases). Germline values: CDR1 GTSNPN, CDR2 SVGIG (reference sequence). V was trimmed by 5 bases and J by 3 bases, leaving 8 bases between them. CDR3 length: 11 residues.

The V and J genes are TRBV4-1 and TRBJ2-7; D is undetermined. V was clipped by 0 bases and J by 4 bases, with 13 bases between them. The CDR3 is made up of 15 amino acids. Looked up from germline, CDR1 is MGHRA and CDR2 is YSYEKL. The CDR3 reads CASSQDWQEPYEQYF. CDR3 coding DNA: TGCGCCAGCAGCCAAGATTGGCAGGAACCTTACGAGCAGTACTTC.

The rearrangement links TRBV7-2 to TRBJ2-1, with 8 nucleotides matching TRBD2. This CDR3 has 17 amino acids. V shed 5 bases and J 0 bases; nucleotides not matched to a gene: 9. The germline CDR1 and CDR2 sequences are SGHTA and FQGNSA. CDR3: CASSPLAGQSSYNEQFF. CDR3 coding DNA: TGTGCCAGCAGCCCGCTAGCGGGCCAGAGCTCCTACAATGAGCAGTTCTTC.

The chain joins TRBV15 to TRBJ1-5, with unresolved D. CDR3 length equals 14 residues. Trimming pared 5 bases from V and 0 bases from J, leaving 8 bases between. Per germline, CDR1 LNHNV and CDR2 YYDKDF (reference sequence). The DNA for the CDR3 is TGTGCCACCAGCTCGAGAGTTAGCAATCAGCCCCAGCATTTT. Amino acids: CATSSRVSNQPQHF.